A single sample gave rise to the 4 T cell receptor beta chains below, sequenced in a study of control samples from healthy donors and cancer patients (dated by TCRdb to the early 2020s). The receptor library was made with the immunoSEQ multiplex PCR assay. This immuneACCESS table, as held by TCRdb, lists in-frame sequences with V and J called but not all clones. Of the missing ones, under half trace to an unresolved V gene in checked studies; the others have no known cause. In this sample the table shows 150,000 to 200,000 clones, about 90% of which occur a single time. The ten top clones hold roughly 5.3% of the sample. What was sequenced was blood. The origin of the receptors is a woman aged 25 to 39 in good health.

V and J are TRBV18 and TRBJ2-7, with D maybe TRBD2 (5 bases). Germline lookup yields CDR1 KGHSH and CDR2 LQKENI. The CDR3 is 14 residues long. V shed 0 bases and J shed 3 bases, with 9 bases lying between them. The CDR3 bases are TGTGCCAGCTCACCACCGGTAGGACTCTACGAGCAGTACTTC. It specifies CASSPPVGLYEQYF.

The J gene is TRBJ2-3, the V gene TRBV6-2 or TRBV6-3, with D unresolved. Germline values: CDR1 MNHEY, CDR2 SVGEGT. This CDR3 spans 15 amino acids. With 2 bases removed from V and 4 bases from J, the gap between germline ends came to 13 bases. CDR3 residues: CASSYGTARPDTQYF. Here the CDR3 DNA reads TGTGCCAGCAGTTACGGTACGGCGAGACCAGATACGCAGTATTTT.

The chain couples TRBV11-1 to TRBJ1-2, with D unclear. The CDR3 spans 13 residues. Germline CDR1 SGHAT, CDR2 FQDESV (reference sequence). Trimming cost V 5 bases and J 2 bases, with 9 bases left between them. The CDR3, as DNA: TGTGCCAGCAGCCCCATGCTGAACTATGGCTACACCTTC. It specifies CASSPMLNYGYTF.

CDR3 coding DNA: TGTGCCAGCAGTGAAGCGACTAGTTTCCCCTACGAGCAGTACTTC. Encoded protein: CASSEATSFPYEQYF. The genes are TRBV6-1 and TRBJ2-7; D may be TRBD2 (6 bases). V was clipped by 0 bases and J by 2 bases, with 11 bases between them. The CDR3 has 15 residues. In germline, CDR1 is MNHNS, CDR2 SASEGT.